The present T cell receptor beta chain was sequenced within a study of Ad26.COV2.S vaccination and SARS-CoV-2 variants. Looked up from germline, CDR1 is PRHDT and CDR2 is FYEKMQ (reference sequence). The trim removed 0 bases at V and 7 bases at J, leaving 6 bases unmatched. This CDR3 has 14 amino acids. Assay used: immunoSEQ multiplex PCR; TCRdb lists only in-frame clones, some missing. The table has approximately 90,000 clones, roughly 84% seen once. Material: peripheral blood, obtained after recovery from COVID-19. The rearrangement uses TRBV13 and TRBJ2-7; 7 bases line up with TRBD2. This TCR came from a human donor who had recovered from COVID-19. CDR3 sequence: CASSLGLGGSEQYF. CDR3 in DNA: TGTGCCAGCAGCTTAGGCCTGGGGGGGAGTGAGCAGTACTTC.